This passage covers 22 T cell receptor beta chains from one sample sequenced in a study of technical replicates of blood from four donors. Some clones are missing from TCRdb's copy, which holds only in-frame ones; the method was immunoSEQ multiplex PCR. The data hold 70,000 to 95,000 clones, with around 94% observed a single time. The material sequenced was T cells isolated from PBMCs. These receptors all stem from a human donor in good health.

This clone was detected only once. V usage is TRBV28 and J usage is TRBJ1-2; perhaps TRBD1 as D (5 bases). Germline CDR1 and CDR2: MDHEN and SYDVKM. V was trimmed by 7 bases and J by 7 bases, leaving 22 bases between them. The CDR3 is made up of 15 amino acids. CDR3 DNA sequence: TGTGCCAGCACCTCCCAAAGGGGCAGGGTGGGTGGCTACACCTTC. Its protein product is CASTSQRGRVGGYTF.

The chain is built from TRBV29-1 and TRBJ2-7; D ambiguous. CDR3 length: 12 residues. V was trimmed by 0 bases and J by 0 bases, leaving 3 bases between them. The germline gives CDR1 SQVTM, CDR2 ANQGSEA. CDR3 DNA: TGCAGCGTTGAAGACTACTCCTACGAGCAGTACTTC. Translation: CSVEDYSYEQYF.

The J gene is TRBJ2-1, the V gene TRBV2, with 12 bases identical to TRBD2. CDR3 length equals 15 residues. Trimming at V came to 10 bases and at J to 5 bases, leaving 9 bases not matched to a gene. CDR1 SNHLY and CDR2 FYNNEI come from the germline V gene. CDR3 in amino acids: CATRGLAGTDNEQFF. As DNA, the CDR3 is TGTGCCACCCGAGGACTAGCGGGGACCGACAATGAGCAGTTCTTC.

This chain joins TRBV7-2 and TRBJ1-1, with D perhaps TRBD1 (5 bases). This CDR3 is 14 amino acids long. V gave up 1 base and J gave up 7 bases, with 13 bases separating them. Germline V gene data show CDR1 as SGHTA and CDR2 as FQGNSA. The CDR3 DNA reads as TGTGCCAGCAGCTTAGGGGGGGGACTGGATGAAGCTTTCTTT. This encodes CASSLGGGLDEAFF. The whole variable domain, filled in from reference TRBV7-2 and TRBJ1-1, reads GAGVSQSPSNKVTEKGKDVELRCDPISGHTALYWYRQSLGQGLEFLIYFQGNSAPDKSGLPSDRFSAERTGGSVSTLTIQRTQQEDSAVYLCASSLGGGLDEAFFGQGTRLTVV.

This sequence joins TRBV2 and TRBJ2-2; TRBD2 aligns across 9 bases. The junction had 8 bases not matched to a gene; V was cut back by 7 bases and J by 5 bases. The germline V gene encodes CDR1 SNHLY and CDR2 FYNNEI. CDR3 size: 15 residues. The CDR3 loop is CASIGRGGRTGELFF. The CDR3 DNA follows: TGTGCCAGCATAGGGCGGGGGGGCCGTACCGGGGAGCTGTTTTTT.

The rearrangement uses TRBV18 and TRBJ1-3, with 7 bases matching TRBD1. Looked up from germline, CDR1 is KGHSH and CDR2 is LQKENI. The CDR3 runs 19 residues. The V segment lost 2 bases and the J segment 3 bases; nucleotides outside the gene matches: 16. CDR3 coding DNA: TGTGCCAGCTCACCAGCTAACAGGGGAAAGCTATCCGGTGGAAACACCATATATTTT. Translated: CASSPANRGKLSGGNTIYF.

This clone was counted a single time. The CDR3 loop reads CASSVDSRGATYEQYF. For the CDR3, the DNA is TGTGCCAGCAGCGTAGATTCCCGGGGGGCAACCTACGAGCAGTACTTC. The chain joins TRBV9 to TRBJ2-7, with D possibly matching TRBD2 (7 bases). Trimming stripped 0 bases from V and 2 bases from J, with 15 bases between. From germline, CDR1 is SGDLS and CDR2 YYNGEE. The CDR3 runs to 16 residues.

V gene TRBV6-5 combines with J gene TRBJ2-6; D not resolved. V was shortened by 5 bases and J by 0 bases, with 8 bases between the two germline ends. The germline V gene has CDR1 MNHEY and CDR2 SVGAGI. The CDR3 loop spans 15 amino acids. CDR3 coding DNA: TGTGCCAGCAGTCCAGCGTACTCTGGGGCCAACGTCCTGACTTTC. Encoded protein: CASSPAYSGANVLTF.

The chain recombines TRBV29-1 with TRBJ2-1, with D uncertain. Trimming cost V 2 bases and J 2 bases, with 16 bases left between them. This CDR3 spans 16 amino acids. From germline, CDR1 is SQVTM and CDR2 ANQGSEA. CDR3 region: CSVEFPPNSPYNEQFF. In nucleotides, the CDR3 is TGCAGCGTTGAATTTCCGCCTAACAGCCCCTACAATGAGCAGTTCTTC.

Written as DNA, the CDR3 is TGTGCCAGCAGTGAAGAGAGGGTGGAGATTAATGAGCAGTTCTTC. Translation gives CASSEERVEINEQFF. V gene TRBV6-1 combines with J gene TRBJ2-1, with D perhaps TRBD2 (5 bases). The CDR3 length is 15 residues. From germline, CDR1 is MNHNS and CDR2 SASEGT. Trimming removed 1 base from V and 7 bases from J, with 14 bases in between.

The V and J genes are TRBV6-5 and TRBJ2-3, with a weak D call TRBD1 (6 bases). Germline V gene sequence: CDR1 MNHEY, CDR2 SVGAGI. Deletions cut 4 bases from V and 9 bases from J, with 20 bases between. The CDR3 is 15 residues long. Here the CDR3 DNA reads TGTGCCAGCAGTTCTCAGGGGTGGATGCCGGGGACGCAGTATTTT. It yields the protein CASSSQGWMPGTQYF.

V gene TRBV28 combines with J gene TRBJ2-7; TRBD1 might be the D (5 bases). CDR3 length: 13 amino acids. Germline V gene sequence: CDR1 MDHEN, CDR2 SYDVKM. Trimming cost V 5 bases and J 6 bases, with 14 bases left between them. CDR3 bases: TGTGCCAGCAGTCCTAATGGCAGGGCCGAGCAGTACTTC. Residues: CASSPNGRAEQYF.

V usage is TRBV28 and J usage is TRBJ2-3; 15 bases agree with TRBD2. This CDR3 has 20 residues. Germline CDR1 and CDR2: MDHEN and SYDVKM. The V segment lost 2 bases and the J segment 3 bases; nucleotides outside the gene matches: 12. The CDR3 DNA follows: TGTGCCAGCAGTTTAGGTGCGGGACTAGCGGGAGGAAGTGGGACAGATACGCAGTATTTT. Its translation: CASSLGAGLAGGSGTDTQYF.

This chain joins TRBV19 and TRBJ1-3; D remains unclear. The CDR3 covers 16 residues. The germline CDR1 and CDR2 sequences are LNHDA and SQIVND (reference sequence). Trimming removed 3 bases from V and 1 base from J, with 13 bases in between. For the CDR3, the DNA is TGTGCCAGTAGTATGCCTCGCCTCGGGTCTGGAAACACCATATATTTT. Its protein product is CASSMPRLGSGNTIYF.

The rearrangement uses TRBV2 and TRBJ2-7; 10 bases are a match to TRBD2. J lost 0 bases, V lost 4 bases, and 9 bases had no gene match. Germline V gene lookup returns CDR1 SNHLY and CDR2 FYNNEI. The length of the CDR3 is 17 residues. As DNA, the CDR3 is TGTGCCAGCAGTGTATCTCTAGCGGGGGCAGACTCCTACGAGCAGTACTTC. Its protein product is CASSVSLAGADSYEQYF. The full variable domain, completed using reference TRBV2 and TRBJ2-7, is EPEVTQTPSHQVTQMGQEVILRCVPISNHLYFYWYRQILGQKVEFLVSFYNNEISEKSEIFDDQFSVERPDGSNFTLKIRSTKLEDSAMYFCASSVSLAGADSYEQYFGPGTRLTVT.

The CDR3 sequence: CASSSSRGSETEAFF. CDR3 nucleotides: TGTGCCAGCAGTAGTTCCAGGGGCAGCGAGACTGAAGCTTTCTTT. The rearrangement links TRBV7-6 to TRBJ1-1, with D perhaps TRBD1 (6 bases). The V end lost 6 bases, the J end lost 5 bases, and 19 bases lay between the germline ends. The V gene's germline CDR1 is SGHVS and CDR2 FNYEAQ. This CDR3 is 15 amino acids long.

The gene calls are TRBV2 and TRBJ1-4; D is perhaps TRBD1 (5 bases). There are 15 residues in the CDR3. The germline gives CDR1 SNHLY, CDR2 FYNNEI. V lost 4 bases to trimming and J lost 5 bases, with 14 bases between them. The CDR3 DNA is TGTGCCAGCAGTGCATGGAGGGGCTGGAATGAAAAACTGTTTTTT. It specifies CASSAWRGWNEKLFF.

In this sample, this clone turned up once. The chain employs TRBV6-5 and TRBJ1-1; no firm D call. Germline assignment: CDR1 MNHEY and CDR2 SVGAGI. V dropped 0 bases and J dropped 1 base, with 6 bases sitting between them. The CDR3 consists of 14 residues. CDR3 DNA sequence: TGTGCCAGCAGTTACTCGATGGCGAACACTGAAGCTTTCTTT. Encoded protein: CASSYSMANTEAFF.

The V and J genes are TRBV14 and TRBJ2-5; 9 bases are shared with TRBD2. V lost 7 bases, J lost 5 bases, and 23 bases stayed unmatched. Germline CDR1 reads SGHDN; CDR2 reads FVKESK. The CDR3 is 19 amino acids. CDR3 amino acids: CASNLSKESGRPRGETQYF. In DNA form, the CDR3 reads TGTGCCAGCAACCTTTCCAAGGAAAGCGGGAGGCCCCGGGGGGAGACCCAGTACTTC. The variable domain in full, completed from reference TRBV14 and TRBJ2-5, reads EAGVTQFPSHSVIEKGQTVTLRCDPISGHDNLYWYRRVMGKEIKFLLHFVKESKQDESGMPNNRFLAERTGGTYSTLKVQPAELEDSGVYFCASNLSKESGRPRGETQYFGPGTRLLVL.

The chain uses TRBV2 and TRBJ1-4, with 12 bases identical to TRBD1. From germline, CDR1 is SNHLY and CDR2 FYNNEI. This CDR3 spans 18 amino acids. J lost 3 bases, V lost 5 bases, and 10 bases had no gene match. CDR3 amino acids: CASSSGQGARWSNEKLFF. In DNA, the CDR3 is TGTGCCAGCAGTTCGGGACAGGGGGCGAGGTGGTCTAATGAAAAACTGTTTTTT.

The chain combines TRBV11-3 with TRBJ1-1; TRBD1 might be the D (5 bases). V lost 7 bases and J lost 0, with 12 bases in between. The CDR3 extends over 14 amino acids. Per the germline V gene, CDR1 is SGHNT and CDR2 is YENEEA. The CDR3 sequence is CASTWGVMNTEAFF. The DNA of the CDR3 is TGTGCCAGCACCTGGGGGGTAATGAACACTGAAGCTTTCTTT.

The genes are TRBV6-5 and TRBJ2-1; tentative D call: TRBD2 (6 bases). V shed 6 bases and J shed 6 bases, with 15 bases lying between them. Germline values: CDR1 MNHEY, CDR2 SVGAGI. The CDR3 loop spans 14 amino acids. CDR3 nucleotide sequence: TGTGCCAGCAGCAACGGCGGGACGATCAATGAGCAGTTCTTC. As protein: CASSNGGTINEQFF.